The clone carrying this T cell receptor beta chain was found a few times. The CDR3 is 12 amino acids. With 10 bases removed from V and 5 bases from J, the gap between germline ends came to 15 bases. Germline V CDR1 and CDR2: MNHNY, SVGAGI (reference sequence). This sample is part of a study of CD8 T cells in ankylosing spondylitis. TCRdb reanalysed the 5' RACE reads using MiXCR and keeps one entry per CDR3 protein. The sample has a few hundred thousand distinct CDR3 sequences; 18% are singletons. Material: blood, either unsorted or a sorted T cell fraction (not recorded which). The TCR originated in a male donor with ankylosing spondylitis or in good health (not recorded which). V and J are TRBV6-6 and TRBJ2-7; D not resolved. CDR3 loop: CATRSSPDEQYF. CDR3 in DNA: TGTGCCACTCGGTCAAGCCCGGACGAGCAGTACTTC.